This passage covers 11 T cell receptor beta chains from one sample sequenced in a study of T cells in Graves' hyperthyroidism and ophthalmopathy. RNA transcripts served as the template for amplifying TCR beta CDR3 regions. An initial round of RT-PCR targeting the TCR CDR3 relied on the HTBI primer set. MiXCR, run by TCRdb on the multiplex PCR reads, gives a single entry per CDR3 protein. The sample includes about 610,000 distinct CDR3 sequences, more than 15% of them seen just once. What was sequenced was blood. The receptors here all came from a middle-aged woman with Graves' ophthalmopathy.

The chain couples TRBV7-2 to TRBJ2-1, with TRBD2 matching over 8 bases. This CDR3 comprises 15 residues. Per germline, CDR1 SGHTA and CDR2 FQGNSA. With V trimmed by 5 bases and J by 3 bases, 6 bases remained unmatched. The CDR3: CASSRSGGYYNEQFF. Written as DNA, the CDR3 is TGTGCCAGCAGCCGCAGCGGGGGATACTACAATGAGCAGTTCTTC.

At least ten counts were recorded for this clonotype. The chain is built from TRBV5-1 and TRBJ1-1; a weak D match, TRBD1 (5 bases). The germline CDR1 and CDR2 sequences are SGHRS and YFSETQ. Deletions cut 0 bases from V and 6 bases from J, with 15 bases between. The CDR3 is made up of 15 amino acids. The CDR3 spells CASSLVGGEAAEAFF. Here the CDR3 DNA reads TGCGCCAGCAGCTTGGTTGGAGGGGAGGCCGCTGAAGCTTTCTTT.

This clonotype occurred many times. The chain employs TRBV7-2 and TRBJ2-7, with D perhaps TRBD2 (5 bases). There are 13 residues in the CDR3. Germline-derived CDR1 and CDR2 are SGHTA and FQGNSA. With 1 base removed from V and 7 bases from J, the gap between germline ends came to 11 bases. The CDR3 nucleotides read TGTGCCAGCAGCTTAGTTCCCGGCGGGGAGCAGTACTTC. Its translation: CASSLVPGGEQYF.

This clonotype was detected a few times. This rearrangement joins TRBV20-1 to TRBJ1-6; D is ambiguous. Germline CDR1 reads DFQATT; CDR2 reads SNEGSKA (reference sequence). The CDR3 covers 15 residues. With 0 bases removed from V and 8 bases from J, the gap between germline ends came to 14 bases. Here the CDR3 DNA reads TGCAGTGCTAGAGATTTTCGCTACGGGGATTCACCCCTCCACTTT. Encoded protein: CSARDFRYGDSPLHF.

This clonotype was counted a few times. The chain is built from TRBV2 and TRBJ1-5; possibly TRBD1 for D (6 bases). Per the germline V gene, CDR1 is SNHLY and CDR2 is FYNNEI. V shed 6 bases and J shed 8 bases, with 20 bases lying between them. There are 15 residues in the CDR3. In nucleotides, the CDR3 is TGTGCCAGCAGCGAAACAGGGATCACGGAAGAGCCCCAGCATTTT. Translated, it gives CASSETGITEEPQHF.

This clonotype was counted ten times or more. V is TRBV11-2 and J is TRBJ2-7; D is undetermined. CDR1 SGHAT and CDR2 FQNNGV come from the germline V gene. The CDR3 sequence is 14 residues long. With 7 bases removed from V and 6 bases from J, the gap between germline ends came to 19 bases. The CDR3 nucleotides read TGTGCCAGCACCTCACCCATTCGAGGAAGCGAGCAGTACTTC. It specifies CASTSPIRGSEQYF.

This chain uses TRBV20-1 with TRBJ2-7; 10 nucleotides agree with TRBD2. With 6 bases clipped from V and 3 bases from J, the junction kept 8 bases outside the gene matches. The CDR3 covers 14 residues. The germline CDR1 and CDR2 sequences are DFQATT and SNEGSKA (reference sequence). The CDR3 region has the DNA TGCAGTGCCGTCGGTCCTAGCGGGAGCTACGAGCAGTACTTC. This sequence encodes CSAVGPSGSYEQYF.

This clonotype showed up just a few times. The CDR3 DNA follows: TGTGCCAGCAGCCAAGAAAGAGGGACGAACACTGAAGCTTTCTTT. Its protein product is CASSQERGTNTEAFF. This rearrangement joins TRBV3-1 to TRBJ1-1; maybe TRBD1 (5 bases). V lost 0 bases and J 1 base, leaving 9 bases between the germline ends. This CDR3 contains 15 residues. Germline-derived CDR1 and CDR2 are LGHDT and YNNKEL (reference sequence).

The chain has TRBV4-1 and TRBJ2-3; possibly TRBD1 for D (5 bases). CDR3 length: 19 residues. Germline assignment: CDR1 MGHRA and CDR2 YSYEKL. The ends were cut back, 0 bases at V and 1 base at J, with 20 bases in the middle. In DNA form, the CDR3 reads TGCGCCAGCAGCCAAGAGGGTGGGGCTCCGAGGTTAGGCACAGATACGCAGTATTTT. This sequence encodes CASSQEGGAPRLGTDTQYF.

There are many counts of this clonotype. This sequence joins TRBV11-2 and TRBJ1-1; the D is unclear. The CDR3 runs 16 residues. In germline, CDR1 is SGHAT, CDR2 FQNNGV. Trimming took off 1 base at V and 0 bases at J, with 12 bases between the two ends. CDR3 DNA: TGTGCCAGCAGCTTAGTGGGCGAACTTATGAACACTGAAGCTTTCTTT. This encodes CASSLVGELMNTEAFF.

J is TRBJ2-5 and V is TRBV15; D possibly corresponds to TRBD2 (7 bases). The germline gives CDR1 LNHNV, CDR2 YYDKDF (reference sequence). CDR3 length equals 13 residues. The V gene lost 2 bases and the J gene lost 12 bases, with 16 bases spanning the gap. The CDR3: CATSRQEGGAKYF. The CDR3 DNA is TGTGCCACCAGCAGACAAGAGGGGGGGGCCAAGTACTTC. Drawing the rest from reference TRBV15 and TRBJ2-5, the complete variable domain is DAMVIQNPRYQVTQFGKPVTLSCSQTLNHNVMYWYQQKSSQAPKLLFHYYDKDFNNEADTPDNFQSRRPNTSFCFLDIRSPGLGDTAMYLCATSRQEGGAKYFGPGTRLLVL.